This paragraph reports one TCR beta chain. Its matching antigen is unknown. This CDR3 spans 14 amino acids. Trimming stripped 3 bases from V and 4 bases from J, with 12 bases between. CDR1 and CDR2 from the germline V gene are MNHEY and SVGAGI. The data were obtained in a study of T cells after yellow fever vaccination. Regarding the study as a whole: Reappearance after the booster was observed for most primary-vaccination clones (around 96% CD4, roughly 90% CD8). A secondary response was less intense yet reached its peak sooner, at day 5 versus 15.

5'RACE template switching generated TCR cDNA, adding a universal primer site and UMIs. TCRdb independently ran MiXCR on the 5' RACE reads; one entry per CDR3 protein. The sample gives a few hundred thousand distinct CDR3 sequences, 6.9% of which show up once; approximately 0.87% is in the top ten. The origin of this receptor is a man under 40 who received the YFV17D yellow fever vaccine. The gene calls are TRBV6-5 and TRBJ2-5; weak D call: TRBD1 (5 bases). Sequenced material: CD4+ T cells sorted from PBMCs, taken 15 days after the yellow fever booster vaccination. CDR3 in amino acids: CASSYVNRRETQYF. Here the CDR3 DNA reads TGTGCCAGCAGTTATGTTAACAGGAGAGAGACCCAGTACTTC.